These 32 T cell receptor beta chains share one sample of origin, sequenced in a study of OX40 agonist ivuxolimab in advanced cancers. TCRdb's table, derived via immunoSEQ multiplex PCR, lists solely in-frame clones and lacks some. The table has under 90,000 clones, 90% to 95% seen once. The sample consisted of CD4+ or CD8+ T cells sorted from blood, taken in a trial of the OX40 agonist ivuxolimab. These receptor sequences come from an adult with an advanced solid tumor such as melanoma, head and neck, liver or kidney cancer.

The chain employs TRBV5-1 and TRBJ1-1; 7 bases align to TRBD1. CDR3 length: 14 residues. CDR1 is SGHRS and CDR2 is YFSETQ in the germline V gene. With V trimmed by 0 bases and J by 5 bases, 4 bases remained unmatched. This chain's CDR3 is CASSLGQGQTEAFF. The CDR3 coding sequence is TGCGCCAGCAGCTTGGGACAGGGACAGACTGAAGCTTTCTTT.

V gene TRBV5-1 combines with J gene TRBJ1-2; a weak D match, TRBD1 (5 bases). This CDR3 spans 14 amino acids. The V gene's germline CDR1 is SGHRS and CDR2 YFSETQ. Trimming took 4 bases from V and 1 from J, leaving 11 bases between them. CDR3 sequence: CASSPGQDNYGYTF. The CDR3 DNA is TGCGCCAGCAGCCCTGGACAAGATAACTATGGCTACACCTTC.

The V and J genes are TRBV2 and TRBJ2-5; 8 bases are shared with TRBD2. Germline CDR1 reads SNHLY; CDR2 reads FYNNEI. This CDR3 is 14 amino acids long. Trimming removed 3 bases from V and 5 bases from J; junction bases left unmatched: 5. This CDR3 is CASSEIQREETQYF. The CDR3, as DNA: TGTGCCAGCAGTGAGATTCAGCGGGAGGAGACCCAGTACTTC.

The chain employs TRBV6-6 and TRBJ1-2; 9 bases map to TRBD1. Germline V gene sequence: CDR1 MNHNY, CDR2 SVGAGI (reference sequence). Trimming at V came to 0 bases and at J to 4 bases, leaving 3 bases not matched to a gene. This CDR3 has 15 residues. The CDR3 protein is CASSYSGQGLYGYTF. The CDR3 nucleotides read TGTGCCAGCAGTTACTCAGGACAGGGGCTCTATGGCTACACCTTC.

The chain has TRBV7-2 and TRBJ2-2, with D uncertain. Germline V gene lookup returns CDR1 SGHTA and CDR2 FQGNSA. The CDR3 has 14 amino acids. Trimming shortened V by 2 bases and J by 4 bases, and 8 bases separated the two germline ends. The chain's CDR3 is CASSLISSTGELFF. As DNA, the CDR3 is TGTGCCAGCAGCTTAATCTCCTCCACCGGGGAGCTGTTTTTT.

The J gene is TRBJ2-5, the V gene TRBV25-1; tentatively, D is TRBD2 (6 bases). Germline-derived CDR1 and CDR2 are MGHDK and SYGVNS. This CDR3 region has 12 residues. Trimming left V 5 bases short and J 5 bases short, with 9 bases between. The CDR3 DNA is TGTGCCAGCAGTCCCGGGAGTGAGACCCAGTACTTC. Amino acids: CASSPGSETQYF.

CDR3 sequence: CASSYATGGTPQYF. CDR3 nucleotides: TGTGCCAGCAGTTACGCGACGGGGGGCACCCCCCAGTATTTT. This chain connects TRBV6-5 to TRBJ2-3; possible D gene TRBD2, 7 bases. The germline V gene has CDR1 MNHEY and CDR2 SVGAGI. V was pared by 2 bases and J by 12 bases, with 18 bases between. There are 14 residues in the CDR3.

The J gene is TRBJ2-5, the V gene TRBV5-5, with D hard to call. Trimming took off 6 bases at V and 0 bases at J, with 12 bases between the two ends. The germline V gene encodes CDR1 SGHKS and CDR2 YYEKEE (reference sequence). The CDR3 extends over 14 amino acids. The CDR3 is CASKPISYQETQYF. The CDR3 DNA follows: TGTGCCAGCAAGCCGATATCGTACCAAGAGACCCAGTACTTC.

The gene calls are TRBV15 and TRBJ1-4; no reliable D call. With 0 bases removed from V and 6 bases from J, the gap between germline ends came to 14 bases. The CDR3 has 16 amino acids. Germline V gene sequence: CDR1 LNHNV, CDR2 YYDKDF (reference sequence). Written as DNA, the CDR3 is TGTGCCACCAGCAGAGATTTAGGGCTTGGGGATGAAAAACTGTTTTTT. It is translated as CATSRDLGLGDEKLFF.

The V and J genes are TRBV5-1 and TRBJ1-4; D is unresolved. Deletions cut 2 bases from V and 3 bases from J, with 8 bases between. The CDR3 totals 14 residues. Germline V CDR1 and CDR2: SGHRS, YFSETQ. CDR3: CASSLDRPNEKLFF. The CDR3 DNA is TGCGCCAGCAGCTTAGATCGGCCTAATGAAAAACTGTTTTTT.

The chain couples TRBV28 to TRBJ1-1; TRBD1 aligns across 9 bases. Germline CDR1 is MDHEN and CDR2 is SYDVKM. The CDR3 is made up of 14 amino acids. The V and J ends lost 6 bases and 2 bases, in that order; junction bases with no gene match: 4. CDR3 loop: CASRLQGANTEAFF. DNA for the CDR3: TGTGCCAGCAGGCTACAGGGGGCCAACACTGAAGCTTTCTTT.

The V call is TRBV29-1, the J call TRBJ1-4; D might be TRBD1 (6 bases). The germline V gene encodes CDR1 SQVTM and CDR2 ANQGSEA. CDR3 size: 14 residues. With 7 bases removed from V and 5 bases from J, the gap between germline ends came to 17 bases. CDR3 amino acids: CSAAWTASNEKLFF. The CDR3 nucleotides read TGCAGCGCAGCATGGACAGCTTCGAATGAAAAACTGTTTTTT. The full variable domain, completed using reference TRBV29-1 and TRBJ1-4, is SAVISQKPSRDICQRGTSLTIQCQVDSQVTMMFWYRQQPGQSLTLIATANQGSEATYESGFVIDKFPISRPNLTFSTLTVSNMSPEDSSIYLCSAAWTASNEKLFFGSGTQLSVL.

The V call is TRBV28, the J call TRBJ2-1; 7 bases are a match to TRBD2. Germline values: CDR1 MDHEN, CDR2 SYDVKM. This CDR3 contains 15 residues. V gave up 2 bases and J gave up 4 bases; unmatched junction bases: 5. The CDR3 sequence is CASSLGAGPYNEQFF. CDR3 nucleotides: TGTGCCAGCAGTTTAGGAGCGGGGCCTTACAATGAGCAGTTCTTC. Based on the CDR3 plus reference TRBV28 and TRBJ2-1, the full variable domain is DVKVTQSSRYLVKRTGEKVFLECVQDMDHENMFWYRQDPGLGLRLIYFSYDVKMKEKGDIPEGYSVSREKKERFSLILESASTNQTSMYLCASSLGAGPYNEQFFGPGTRLTVL.

The chain has TRBV7-6 and TRBJ2-1, with TRBD2 matching 12 bases. V was pared by 8 bases and J by 2 bases, with 16 bases of the junction left unmatched. CDR1 SGHVS and CDR2 FNYEAQ come from the germline V gene. CDR3 length: 19 residues. CDR3 DNA: TGTGCCAGCTCCAAATTTGCGCCGCTAGCGGGAGGGCCCTACAATGAGCAGTTCTTC. Translated: CASSKFAPLAGGPYNEQFF.

The rearrangement joins TRBV29-1 to TRBJ2-3; D uncertain. V was trimmed by 4 bases and J by 1 base, leaving 6 bases between them. The V gene's germline CDR1 is SQVTM and CDR2 ANQGSEA. This CDR3 has 12 amino acids. The CDR3 loop is CSVGRGTDTQYF. In nucleotides, the CDR3 is TGCAGCGTTGGACGGGGCACAGATACGCAGTATTTT.

This clone was recorded a few times. The chain combines TRBV10-1 with TRBJ2-2, with D possibly being TRBD1 (5 bases). The V gene lost 2 bases and the J gene lost 4 bases, with 5 bases spanning the gap. Per the germline V gene, CDR1 is WNHNN and CDR2 is SYGVQD (reference sequence). The CDR3 runs to 13 residues. The DNA of the CDR3 is TGCGCCAGCAGTGAGGACAGCACCGGGGAGCTGTTTTTT. Encoded protein: CASSEDSTGELFF.

The chain recombines TRBV6-4 with TRBJ2-7; D gene uncertain. This CDR3 region has 16 residues. Germline-derived CDR1 and CDR2 are MRHNA and SNTAGT. The V and J ends lost 5 bases and 2 bases respectively, with 19 bases between them. This CDR3 reads CASSKEFRHQAYEQYF. Here the CDR3 DNA reads TGTGCCAGCAGTAAAGAGTTCCGTCACCAGGCCTACGAGCAGTACTTC.

The chain joins TRBV6-6 to TRBJ1-5, with TRBD1 identical over 11 bases. Germline CDR1 MNHNY, CDR2 SVGAGI (reference sequence). The CDR3 has 14 amino acids. V was clipped by 5 bases and J by 5 bases; unmatched bases: 2. CDR3 nucleotide sequence: TGTGCCAGCAGTGGACAGGGGGCCCATCAGCCCCAGCATTTT. Protein product: CASSGQGAHQPQHF.

The rearrangement uses TRBV6-1 and TRBJ2-4; D gene ambiguous. This CDR3 has 13 amino acids. The V and J ends lost 10 bases and 0 bases respectively, with 10 bases between them. Germline V gene data show CDR1 as MNHNS and CDR2 as SASEGT. The CDR3 DNA reads as TGTGCCATTGGTCCACTAGCCAAAAACATTCAGTACTTC. It is translated as CAIGPLAKNIQYF.

The chain recombines TRBV7-8 with TRBJ1-1, with D unclear. The V gene lost 0 bases and the J gene lost 4 bases, with 9 bases spanning the gap. This CDR3 contains 14 residues. Germline CDR1 reads SGHVS; CDR2 reads FQNEAQ. This CDR3 reads CASSLAGYFTEAFF. DNA of the CDR3: TGTGCCAGCAGCTTAGCAGGGTATTTCACTGAAGCTTTCTTT.

The chain links TRBV7-9 to TRBJ1-1, with unresolved D. The length of the CDR3 is 14 residues. Germline V CDR1 and CDR2: SEHNR, FQNEAQ (reference sequence). V lost 2 bases, J lost 5 bases, and 12 bases lay in between. The CDR3 bases are TGTGCCAGCAGCTTAATGTCAGGTGAGACTGAAGCTTTCTTT. This translates into CASSLMSGETEAFF.

This clone was seen more than once but under ten times. The V gene is TRBV7-2, the J gene TRBJ2-3; 9 nucleotides align to TRBD2. The V segment lost 1 base and the J segment 14 bases; nucleotides outside the gene matches: 7. The CDR3 loop spans 13 amino acids. Per the germline V gene, CDR1 is SGHTA and CDR2 is FQGNSA. CDR3 coding DNA: TGTGCCAGCAGCTTAGGATCTGCGGGGGGGCGGTATTTT. This gives the protein CASSLGSAGGRYF.

The chain uses TRBV7-2 and TRBJ2-3; D unresolved. The CDR3 totals 16 residues. Per germline, CDR1 SGHTA and CDR2 FQGNSA. Trimming took 4 bases from V and 1 from J, leaving 15 bases between them. The CDR3 bases are TGTGCCAGCAGCTCTTCCTACGGACCGGGCACAGATACGCAGTATTTT. It specifies CASSSSYGPGTDTQYF.

This rearrangement joins TRBV5-5 to TRBJ1-3; no reliable D call. Germline-derived CDR1 and CDR2 are SGHKS and YYEKEE (reference sequence). Trimming took off 4 bases at V and 0 bases at J, with 8 bases between the two ends. This CDR3 has 14 residues. The chain's CDR3 is CASSDRPSGNTIYF. The CDR3 DNA sequence: TGTGCCAGCAGCGACCGACCCTCTGGAAACACCATATATTTT.

The count of this clone is one. This chain connects TRBV6-5 to TRBJ1-1, with 9 bases lining up with TRBD1. The V segment lost 6 bases and the J segment 5 bases; nucleotides outside the gene matches: 7. The CDR3 length is 14 residues. The germline V gene has CDR1 MNHEY and CDR2 SVGAGI. CDR3 sequence reads: CASRRGQGRTEAFF. CDR3 sequence (DNA): TGTGCCAGCAGAAGAGGACAGGGGAGGACTGAAGCTTTCTTT.

This chain connects TRBV30 to TRBJ1-2; TRBD1 might be the D (6 bases). The CDR3 extends over 13 amino acids. Per the germline V gene, CDR1 is GTSNPN and CDR2 is SVGIG (reference sequence). V lost 2 bases to trimming and J lost 6 bases, with 13 bases between them. The CDR3 DNA reads TGTGCCTGGAGTCGTCACAGGGTTGATGGCTACACCTTC. Protein product: CAWSRHRVDGYTF.

The chain combines TRBV7-2 with TRBJ1-6; D gene ambiguous. The CDR3 is 15 amino acids. V was trimmed by 7 bases and J by 7 bases, leaving 17 bases between them. Germline V CDR1 and CDR2: SGHTA, FQGNSA. CDR3 loop: CASTSLGSKNSPLHF. CDR3 nucleotides: TGTGCCAGCACATCCCTTGGGTCGAAGAATTCACCCCTCCACTTT.

This clone was picked up a small number of times. The J gene is TRBJ1-4, the V gene TRBV4-1, with D unresolved. The CDR3 spans 16 residues. The germline CDR1 and CDR2 sequences are MGHRA and YSYEKL. Trimming left V 2 bases short and J 2 bases short, with 12 bases between. The CDR3 DNA follows: TGCGCCAGCAGCCAATCAGGTTCTCAGACTAATGAAAAACTGTTTTTT. Translated: CASSQSGSQTNEKLFF.

This sequence joins TRBV7-2 and TRBJ1-3; maybe TRBD1 (6 bases). The V gene's germline CDR1 is SGHTA and CDR2 FQGNSA. The CDR3 is 16 residues long. The V gene lost 4 bases and the J gene lost 4 bases, with 17 bases spanning the gap. CDR3 bases: TGTGCCAGCAGCTCGCAACAGGGATCAGGAGGAAACACCATATATTTT. It translates to CASSSQQGSGGNTIYF.

The chain couples TRBV6-5 to TRBJ2-2; D is perhaps TRBD1 (6 bases). CDR1 is MNHEY and CDR2 is SVGAGI in the germline V gene. CDR3 length: 14 residues. The V end lost 2 bases, the J end lost 5 bases, and 9 bases lay between the germline ends. The CDR3 DNA sequence: TGTGCCAGCAGTTACATAGGGGGAACCGGGGAGCTGTTTTTT. Translation gives CASSYIGGTGELFF.

J is TRBJ2-1 and V is TRBV7-2; a weak D match, TRBD1 (6 bases). CDR3 length: 14 amino acids. The germline V gene encodes CDR1 SGHTA and CDR2 FQGNSA. The V end was cut by 5 bases, the J end by 0 bases, with 8 bases between. As DNA, the CDR3 is TGTGCCAGCAGCGGACAGAACTCCTACAATGAGCAGTTCTTC. Its protein product is CASSGQNSYNEQFF.

The gene calls are TRBV5-8 and TRBJ2-3, with TRBD1 matching over 7 bases. With 4 bases clipped from V and 0 bases from J, the junction kept 5 bases outside the gene matches. The CDR3 contains 15 residues. The V gene's germline CDR1 is SGHTS and CDR2 YDEGEE. The CDR3 here is CASSRTGTSTDTQYF. CDR3 nucleotides: TGTGCCAGCAGCAGGACAGGAACTAGCACAGATACGCAGTATTTT.